This T cell receptor (beta chain) was retrieved from a study of shared clonotypes between healthy human individuals. Looked up from germline, CDR1 is SNHLY and CDR2 is FYNNEI. The CDR3 contains 16 residues. Trimming removed 5 bases from V and 4 bases from J, with 18 bases in between. This clone was found once. Terminally differentiated effector memory CD45RA+ cells were excluded by CCR7 positive selection of CD45RO-negative cells. Assay used: immunoSEQ multiplex PCR; TCRdb lists only in-frame clones, some missing. The sample holds some 630,000 clones, around 96% seen once. The rearrangement uses TRBV2 and TRBJ1-5; D is uncertain. Sequencing used naive CD8+ T cells sorted from blood. This sequence originates from a woman aged 25-40 years in good health. CDR3 DNA sequence: TGTGCCAGCAGTCTCTCTACGGTACAACCGAATCAGCCCCAGCATTTT. The encoded protein is CASSLSTVQPNQPQHF.